The 27 T cell receptor beta chains below all came from one sample that was sequenced in a study of blood T cell repertoires in COVID-19. TCRdb keeps only in-frame clones here, not all; method: immunoSEQ multiplex PCR. Here the sample spans about 200,000 clones, over 60% being singletons. Material: peripheral blood. These receptors were taken from a woman in her 70s with acute or convalescent COVID-19.

The chain has TRBV2 and TRBJ1-3; D uncertain. The CDR3 totals 12 residues. The V gene's germline CDR1 is SNHLY and CDR2 FYNNEI. The germline V and J ends were trimmed by 4 bases and 3 bases, with 4 bases remaining between them. As DNA, the CDR3 is TGTGCCAGCAGTGCCAGTGGAAACACCATATATTTT. This gives the protein CASSASGNTIYF.

The chain uses TRBV5-6 and TRBJ2-7; TRBD1 might be the D (6 bases). Germline V gene data show CDR1 as SGHDT and CDR2 as YYEEEE. Trimming pared 1 base from V and 11 bases from J, leaving 10 bases between. This CDR3 has 11 residues. CDR3 bases: TGTGCCAGCAGCTTGAGGGGACACGAGTACTTC. The encoded protein is CASSLRGHEYF. Full variable domain (outside the CDR3, taken from reference TRBV5-6 and TRBJ2-7): DAGVTQSPTHLIKTRGQQVTLRCSPKSGHDTVSWYQQALGQGPQFIFQYYEEEERQRGNFPDRFSGHQFPNYSSELNVNALLLGDSALYLCASSLRGHEYFGPGTRLTVT.

The V and J genes are TRBV20-1 and TRBJ2-1; tentative D call: TRBD2 (5 bases). The CDR3 consists of 11 residues. V was clipped by 3 bases and J by 8 bases, with 8 bases between them. Germline values: CDR1 DFQATT, CDR2 SNEGSKA (reference sequence). The CDR3 loop is CSASGGYEQFF. DNA of the CDR3: TGCAGTGCTAGTGGAGGCTATGAGCAGTTCTTC.

This clone was seen repeatedly, ten times or more. The rearrangement links TRBV9 to TRBJ2-3; the D is unclear. The CDR3 has 14 residues. V was shortened by 1 base and J by 1 base, with 7 bases between the two germline ends. Germline assignment: CDR1 SGDLS and CDR2 YYNGEE. Written as DNA, the CDR3 is TGTGCCAGCAGCGTACTATTGGGCACAGATACGCAGTATTTT. This codes for CASSVLLGTDTQYF.

This rearrangement joins TRBV9 to TRBJ2-2; 9 bases are shared with TRBD2. Per germline, CDR1 SGDLS and CDR2 YYNGEE. The ends lost 6 bases at V and 1 base at J; junction bases unmatched: 7. The CDR3 sequence is 16 residues long. The CDR3 DNA reads as TGTGCCAGCACCCGAGGGCGGGAGGGGAACACCGGGGAGCTGTTTTTT. Residues: CASTRGREGNTGELFF.

This clone was observed a few times. The chain couples TRBV28 to TRBJ2-1; TRBD2 matches 8 bases. The CDR3 sequence is 14 residues long. The germline CDR1 and CDR2 sequences are MDHEN and SYDVKM. With 7 bases clipped from V and 9 bases from J, the junction kept 11 bases outside the gene matches. The CDR3 spells CASTPGSGNSEQFF. In DNA form, the CDR3 reads TGTGCCAGCACCCCGGGTAGCGGGAACAGTGAGCAGTTCTTC.

The chain combines TRBV14 with TRBJ1-3; TRBD1 agrees at 7 bases. Germline CDR1 is SGHDN and CDR2 is FVKESK. CDR3 length equals 17 residues. V was pared by 4 bases and J by 0 bases, with 9 bases of the junction left unmatched. The CDR3 DNA reads as TGTGCCAGCAGCCTCGGGACAGCGAGAACCTCTGGAAACACCATATATTTT. Translated: CASSLGTARTSGNTIYF.

V gene TRBV19 combines with J gene TRBJ1-1; 8 bases map to TRBD1. Germline CDR1 is LNHDA and CDR2 is SQIVND (reference sequence). This CDR3 has 16 amino acids. The ends lost 6 bases at V and 3 bases at J; junction bases unmatched: 12. This CDR3 is CASRNRDRYRDTEAFF. In nucleotides, the CDR3 is TGTGCCAGTAGGAACCGGGACAGGTACCGGGACACTGAAGCTTTCTTT. The variable domain in full, with the rest retrieved from reference TRBV19 and TRBJ1-1, is DGGITQSPKYLFRKEGQNVTLSCEQNLNHDAMYWYRQDPGQGLRLIYYSQIVNDFQKGDIAEGYSVSREKKESFPLTVTSAQKNPTAFYLCASRNRDRYRDTEAFFGQGTRLTVV.

This chain uses TRBV9 with TRBJ2-1; D is possibly TRBD2 (6 bases). V dropped 0 bases and J dropped 12 bases, with 13 bases sitting between them. CDR3 length: 13 residues. Germline V gene lookup returns CDR1 SGDLS and CDR2 YYNGEE. The CDR3 is CASSVVSEGLQFF. The CDR3 region has the DNA TGTGCCAGCAGCGTAGTATCGGAGGGGTTGCAGTTCTTC. Based on the CDR3 plus reference TRBV9 and TRBJ2-1, the full variable domain is DSGVTQTPKHLITATGQRVTLRCSPRSGDLSVYWYQQSLDQGLQFLIQYYNGEERAKGNILERFSAQQFPDLHSELNLSSLELGDSALYFCASSVVSEGLQFFGPGTRLTVL.

This rearrangement joins TRBV19 to TRBJ2-7, with 8 positions matching TRBD1. The CDR3 extends over 16 amino acids. CDR1 LNHDA and CDR2 SQIVND come from the germline V gene (reference sequence). The ends lost 1 base at V and 2 bases at J; junction bases unmatched: 7. The CDR3 protein is CASSIAWGTGAYEQYF. The CDR3, as DNA: TGTGCCAGTAGTATAGCTTGGGGGACAGGAGCCTACGAGCAGTACTTC. The whole variable domain, remainder taken from reference TRBV19 and TRBJ2-7, is DGGITQSPKYLFRKEGQNVTLSCEQNLNHDAMYWYRQDPGQGLRLIYYSQIVNDFQKGDIAEGYSVSREKKESFPLTVTSAQKNPTAFYLCASSIAWGTGAYEQYFGPGTRLTVT.

The J gene is TRBJ2-5, the V gene TRBV2, with 9 bases fitting TRBD2. The CDR3 extends over 14 amino acids. Germline trimming cut 6 bases from V and 5 bases from J; bases unmatched to any gene: 7. CDR1 is SNHLY and CDR2 is FYNNEI in the germline V gene. The CDR3 protein is CASRRGAGGETQYF. CDR3 bases: TGTGCCAGCAGAAGGGGGGCGGGAGGGGAGACCCAGTACTTC. The whole variable domain, remainder taken from reference TRBV2 and TRBJ2-5, is EPEVTQTPSHQVTQMGQEVILRCVPISNHLYFYWYRQILGQKVEFLVSFYNNEISEKSEIFDDQFSVERPDGSNFTLKIRSTKLEDSAMYFCASRRGAGGETQYFGPGTRLLVL.

The chain joins TRBV19 to TRBJ1-5, with D tentatively TRBD1 (5 bases). Per the germline V gene, CDR1 is LNHDA and CDR2 is SQIVND (reference sequence). This CDR3 spans 16 amino acids. The V end was cut by 1 base, the J end by 0 bases, with 10 bases between. This CDR3 reads CASSIGPRASNQPQHF. CDR3 nucleotides: TGTGCCAGTAGTATAGGGCCCAGGGCTAGCAATCAGCCCCAGCATTTT.

The rearrangement links TRBV19 to TRBJ1-5; 7 positions match TRBD1. The ends lost 0 bases at V and 5 bases at J; junction bases unmatched: 7. Per germline, CDR1 LNHDA and CDR2 SQIVND (reference sequence). The CDR3 has 16 amino acids. The CDR3 DNA reads TGTGCCAGTAGTATAGAGGCGGGACAGAGTCATCAGCCCCAGCATTTT. Protein: CASSIEAGQSHQPQHF.

The chain employs TRBV3-1 (or the pseudogene TRBV3-2) and TRBJ1-5; D might be TRBD1 (5 bases). The CDR3 extends over 13 amino acids. V was shortened by 4 bases and J by 6 bases, with 10 bases between the two germline ends. Germline-derived CDR1 and CDR2 are LGHDT and YNNKEL (reference sequence). In nucleotides, the CDR3 is TGTGCCAGCAGCCTGGGGGAGGTTCAGCCCCAGCATTTT. Amino acid sequence: CASSLGEVQPQHF.

This sequence joins TRBV24-1 and TRBJ2-1; TRBD2 matches 8 bases. J lost 10 bases, V lost 1 base, and 11 bases had no gene match. The CDR3 has 16 residues. Germline values: CDR1 KGHDR, CDR2 SFDVKD. The DNA for the CDR3 is TGTGCCACCAGTGATTTCGGCGGGAGGAAGTCGAGGGAGCAGTTCTTC. It codes for CATSDFGGRKSREQFF.

The genes are TRBV11-2 and TRBJ2-7, with 7 bases fitting TRBD1. The CDR3 totals 15 residues. Germline V gene lookup returns CDR1 SGHAT and CDR2 FQNNGV. With V trimmed by 5 bases and J by 4 bases, 11 bases remained unmatched. The CDR3 reads CASSPKPARGYEQYF. DNA of the CDR3: TGTGCCAGCAGCCCCAAGCCAGCCAGGGGGTACGAGCAGTACTTC.

In its sample, this clone was seen a few times. V gene TRBV10-2 combines with J gene TRBJ1-4; D perhaps matches TRBD1 (5 bases). The V end was cut by 3 bases, the J end by 3 bases, with 11 bases between. The germline V gene has CDR1 WSHSY and CDR2 SAAADI. CDR3 length equals 15 residues. CDR3 nucleotides: TGCGCCAGCAGTGATCCCGGGACTGCTAATGAAAAACTGTTTTTT. Protein product: CASSDPGTANEKLFF.

This clone has a count of ten or more. The chain uses TRBV30 and TRBJ2-7, with D possibly matching TRBD1 (6 bases). The CDR3 is 12 amino acids. Germline loops: CDR1 GTSNPN, CDR2 SVGIG (reference sequence). V was clipped by 2 bases and J by 3 bases, with 8 bases between them. CDR3 in amino acids: CAWSKQGYEQYF. CDR3 coding DNA: TGTGCCTGGAGTAAACAGGGCTACGAGCAGTACTTC.

This chain joins TRBV6-6 and TRBJ1-5; D is unclear. The V gene lost 8 bases and the J gene lost 4 bases, with 18 bases spanning the gap. The CDR3 is 15 residues long. The germline V gene has CDR1 MNHNY and CDR2 SVGAGI (reference sequence). The CDR3 DNA is TGTGCCAGCGTAGGCGGAGTTGTAGTAAATCAGCCCCAGCATTTT. Its translation is CASVGGVVVNQPQHF.

This clone was seen just once. The chain has TRBV2 and TRBJ2-2; D not resolved. Germline V gene lookup returns CDR1 SNHLY and CDR2 FYNNEI. The CDR3 runs 14 residues. Trimming left V 4 bases short and J 1 base short, with 7 bases between. The CDR3 here is CASSGRQNTGELFF. The DNA for the CDR3 is TGTGCCAGCAGTGGAAGACAGAACACCGGGGAGCTGTTTTTT.

The chain uses TRBV28 and TRBJ1-5; possibly TRBD1 for D (6 bases). Germline CDR1 MDHEN, CDR2 SYDVKM. Between the trimmed V and J ends, which lost 6 bases and 0 bases, there was a span of 12 bases. The CDR3 consists of 15 residues. The CDR3: CASRATGYSNQPQHF. CDR3 nucleotides: TGTGCCAGCAGAGCTACAGGGTATAGCAATCAGCCCCAGCATTTT.

This clone was counted once. The chain employs TRBV28 and TRBJ2-2; tentatively, D is TRBD2 (5 bases). The CDR3 totals 15 residues. V lost 6 bases to trimming and J lost 1 base, with 12 bases between them. Germline CDR1 reads MDHEN; CDR2 reads SYDVKM. CDR3 nucleotides: TGTGCCAGCAGGATCCCCCGGGGGAACACCGGGGAGCTGTTTTTT. It translates to CASRIPRGNTGELFF.

V and J are TRBV18 and TRBJ1-4, with TRBD1 matching over 8 bases. CDR1 and CDR2 from the germline V gene are KGHSH and LQKENI. The CDR3 covers 19 residues. V lost 4 bases to trimming and J lost 5 bases; unmatched junction nucleotides: 18. CDR3 bases: TGTGCCAGCTCACAAACGAGGACAGGGTTCGAGGAAAAAAATGAAAAACTGTTTTTT. It specifies CASSQTRTGFEEKNEKLFF. Supplemented by reference TRBV18 and TRBJ1-4, the full variable domain reads NAGVMQNPRHLVRRRGQEARLRCSPMKGHSHVYWYRQLPEEGLKFMVYLQKENIIDESGMPKERFSAEFPKEGPSILRIQQVVRGDSAAYFCASSQTRTGFEEKNEKLFFGSGTQLSVL.

The chain recombines TRBV7-2 with TRBJ2-3; 8 bases are shared with TRBD2. Trimming took 5 bases from V and 1 from J; bases not matched to a gene: 8. The CDR3 runs 16 residues. CDR1 SGHTA and CDR2 FQGNSA come from the germline V gene. CDR3 residues: CASSPRGGSGTDTQYF. The CDR3 coding sequence is TGTGCCAGCAGCCCCCGGGGGGGGAGCGGCACAGATACGCAGTATTTT.

The chain is built from TRBV6-5 and TRBJ1-5, with 8 bases identical to TRBD1. The CDR3 has 13 residues. In germline, CDR1 is MNHEY, CDR2 SVGAGI. After removal of 10 bases from V and 4 bases from J, the junction contained 6 bases not matched to a gene. The CDR3, as DNA: TGTGCCATCGGACAGGGAGAGAATCAGCCCCAGCATTTT. This translates into CAIGQGENQPQHF.

CDR3 nucleotides: TGTGCCAGCAGCTTACATCTAGCGGGATCTTACAATGAGCAGTTCTTC. It specifies CASSLHLAGSYNEQFF. J is TRBJ2-1 and V is TRBV11-2; TRBD2 matches 9 bases. V dropped 2 bases and J dropped 4; count of bases not matched to a gene: 6. The CDR3 is 16 residues long. Germline V gene sequence: CDR1 SGHAT, CDR2 FQNNGV.

With regard to this clone: A read error may be the cause here, since a much bigger clone is one base away. Other DNA sequences in this sample translate to the same CDR3. The gene calls are TRBV30 and TRBJ1-5; D unclear. Germline CDR1 and CDR2: GTSNPN and SVGIG (reference sequence). The length of the CDR3 is 13 residues. The CDR3: CAWSVPGNQPQHF. In DNA form, the CDR3 reads TGTGCCTGGAGTGTACCGGGGAATCAGCCTCAGCATTTT. Complete variable domain (other parts from reference TRBV30 and TRBJ1-5): SQTIHQWPATLVQPVGSPLSLECTVEGTSNPNLYWYRQAAGRGLQLLFYSVGIGQISSEVPQNLSASRPQDRQFILSSKKLLLSDSGFYLCAWSVPGNQPQHFGDGTRLSIL.